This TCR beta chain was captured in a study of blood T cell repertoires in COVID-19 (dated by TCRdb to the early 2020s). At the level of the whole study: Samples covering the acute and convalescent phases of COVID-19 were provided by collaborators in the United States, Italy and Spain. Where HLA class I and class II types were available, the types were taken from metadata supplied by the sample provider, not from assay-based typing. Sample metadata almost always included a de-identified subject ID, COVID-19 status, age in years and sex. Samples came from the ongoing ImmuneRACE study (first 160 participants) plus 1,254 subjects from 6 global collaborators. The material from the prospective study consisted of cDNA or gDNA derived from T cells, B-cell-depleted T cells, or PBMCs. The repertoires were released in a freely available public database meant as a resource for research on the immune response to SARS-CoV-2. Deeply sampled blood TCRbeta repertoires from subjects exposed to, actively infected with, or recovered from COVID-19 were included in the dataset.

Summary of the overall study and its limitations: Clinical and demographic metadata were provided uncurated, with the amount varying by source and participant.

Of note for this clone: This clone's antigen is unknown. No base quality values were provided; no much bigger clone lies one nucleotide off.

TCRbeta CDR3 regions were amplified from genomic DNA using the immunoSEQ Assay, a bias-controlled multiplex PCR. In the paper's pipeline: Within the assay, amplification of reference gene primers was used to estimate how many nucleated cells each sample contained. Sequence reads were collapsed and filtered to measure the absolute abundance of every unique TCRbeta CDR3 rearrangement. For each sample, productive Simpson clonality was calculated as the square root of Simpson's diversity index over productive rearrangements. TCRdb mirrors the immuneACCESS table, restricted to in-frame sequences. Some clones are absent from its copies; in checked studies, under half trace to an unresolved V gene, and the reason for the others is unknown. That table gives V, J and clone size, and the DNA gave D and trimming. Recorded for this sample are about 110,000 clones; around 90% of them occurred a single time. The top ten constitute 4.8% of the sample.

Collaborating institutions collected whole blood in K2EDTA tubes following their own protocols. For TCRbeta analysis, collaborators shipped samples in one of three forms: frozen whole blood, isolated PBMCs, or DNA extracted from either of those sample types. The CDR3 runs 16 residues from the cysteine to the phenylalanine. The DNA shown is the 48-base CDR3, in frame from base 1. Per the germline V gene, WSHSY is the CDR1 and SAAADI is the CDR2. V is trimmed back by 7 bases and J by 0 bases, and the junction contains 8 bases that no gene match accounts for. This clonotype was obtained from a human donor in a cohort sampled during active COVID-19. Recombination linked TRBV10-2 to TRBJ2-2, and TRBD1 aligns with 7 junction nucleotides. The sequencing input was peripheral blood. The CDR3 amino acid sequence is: CASTPRDSPNTGELFF. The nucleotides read TGCGCCAGCACCCCCAGGGACAGTCCGAACACCGGGGAGCTGTTTTTT.